The 18 T cell receptor beta chains given below trace back to one sample, sequenced in a study of cytomegalovirus exposure and HLA in healthy donors. Profiling relied on immunoSEQ multiplex PCR, and the TCRdb table lists in-frame clones only, not all of them. Of over 110,000 clones listed, approximately 87% are singletons. Sequences were obtained from PBMCs. Source of these receptors: a man aged 18 to 30 in good health and CMV-seronegative.

The chain is built from TRBV19 and TRBJ2-5; 7 bases align to TRBD1. The germline CDR1 and CDR2 sequences are LNHDA and SQIVND (reference sequence). The CDR3 consists of 14 residues. V shed 7 bases, J shed 0 bases, and the junction held 5 bases outside the gene matches. The CDR3 DNA follows: TGTGCCAGTACTGACAGGGCCCACCAAGAGACCCAGTACTTC. It yields the protein CASTDRAHQETQYF.

The CDR3 region has the DNA TGTGCCAGCAGCTCGGGACAGGGAACCGAGCAGTACTTC. Translating gives CASSSGQGTEQYF. The chain uses TRBV11-2 and TRBJ2-7, with 9 bases identical to TRBD1. V lost 4 bases to trimming and J lost 6 bases; unmatched junction nucleotides: 4. There are 13 residues in the CDR3. Germline CDR1 reads SGHAT; CDR2 reads FQNNGV.

This rearrangement joins TRBV14 to TRBJ1-4; TRBD1 might be the D (6 bases). Germline values: CDR1 SGHDN, CDR2 FVKESK. CDR3 length: 13 residues. The V end was cut by 4 bases, the J end by 7 bases, with 10 bases between. The CDR3 is CASSPGRGEKLFF. CDR3 sequence (DNA): TGTGCCAGCAGCCCTGGCAGGGGTGAAAAACTGTTTTTT.

The chain has TRBV13 and TRBJ2-1, with D perhaps TRBD1 (6 bases). Germline CDR1 reads PRHDT; CDR2 reads FYEKMQ (reference sequence). CDR3 size: 16 residues. The V end was cut by 5 bases, the J end by 8 bases, with 22 bases between. In DNA, the CDR3 is TGTGCCAGCAGCAAAACAGGGATGTCAGCGGTGCATGAGCAGTTCTTC. It yields the protein CASSKTGMSAVHEQFF.

This clone has a handful of counts. The chain couples TRBV5-5 to TRBJ1-5; perhaps TRBD1 as D (5 bases). V was shortened by 4 bases and J by 0 bases, with 14 bases between the two germline ends. CDR3 length: 16 amino acids. Germline CDR1 reads SGHKS; CDR2 reads YYEKEE (reference sequence). This CDR3 reads CASSTGRTSSNQPQHF. CDR3 nucleotide sequence: TGTGCCAGCAGCACTGGACGGACATCTAGCAATCAGCCCCAGCATTTT.

V gene TRBV28 combines with J gene TRBJ1-1, with D unresolved. Germline CDR1 reads MDHEN; CDR2 reads SYDVKM. CDR3 size: 16 residues. V was pared by 7 bases and J by 4 bases, with 22 bases between. CDR3 sequence: CASTNGGPDRITEAFF. CDR3 nucleotide sequence: TGTGCCAGCACCAACGGAGGGCCGGATAGGATCACTGAAGCTTTCTTT.

J is TRBJ2-1 and V is TRBV15; D possibly corresponds to TRBD1 (5 bases). The V gene lost 5 bases and the J gene lost 0 bases, with 11 bases spanning the gap. The V gene's germline CDR1 is LNHNV and CDR2 YYDKDF (reference sequence). The CDR3 totals 15 residues. CDR3 sequence reads: CATSGYRNSYNEQFF. The DNA for the CDR3 is TGTGCCACCAGCGGCTACAGGAACTCCTACAATGAGCAGTTCTTC.

Only a few counts were recorded for this clone. The CDR3 here is CASSHRHQGELFF. Written as DNA, the CDR3 is TGCGCCAGCAGCCACCGACACCAGGGCGAACTGTTTTTT. The chain is built from TRBV4-1 and TRBJ1-4, with D possibly being TRBD1 (5 bases). V was trimmed by 3 bases and J by 12 bases, leaving 14 bases between them. Germline assignment: CDR1 MGHRA and CDR2 YSYEKL. The CDR3 sequence is 13 residues long.

The rearrangement joins TRBV13 to TRBJ2-3, with D perhaps TRBD1 (5 bases). Germline assignment: CDR1 PRHDT and CDR2 FYEKMQ (reference sequence). The CDR3 length is 14 residues. The germline V and J ends were trimmed by 3 bases and 5 bases, with 12 bases remaining between them. The DNA for the CDR3 is TGTGCCAGCAGCTTGGGTGATACAGGAGATACGCAGTATTTT. This gives the protein CASSLGDTGDTQYF.

The chain joins TRBV18 to TRBJ1-5, with 10 bases matching TRBD1. V was pared by 3 bases and J by 6 bases, with 8 bases of the junction left unmatched. Germline V gives CDR1 KGHSH, CDR2 LQKENI. The CDR3 loop spans 16 amino acids. The CDR3 sequence: CASSPATGGQVQPQHF. CDR3 DNA: TGTGCCAGCTCACCCGCGACAGGGGGCCAGGTTCAGCCCCAGCATTTT.

CDR3 loop: CASSLDGAGGGDEQFF. CDR3 DNA sequence: TGCGCCAGCAGCTTGGATGGCGCGGGAGGTGGGGATGAGCAGTTCTTC. The V and J genes are TRBV5-1 and TRBJ2-1; 8 bases align to TRBD2. The CDR3 loop spans 16 amino acids. Germline V gives CDR1 SGHRS, CDR2 YFSETQ. Unmatched junction bases numbered 10, after V lost 0 bases and J lost 8 bases.

In this sample, this clone turned up once. The chain recombines TRBV30 with TRBJ2-1, with 7 bases aligning to TRBD1. The CDR3 loop spans 12 amino acids. V lost 5 bases, J lost 4 bases, and 2 bases stayed unmatched. Germline CDR1 and CDR2: GTSNPN and SVGIG (reference sequence). CDR3 loop: CAWGTEYNEQFF. In nucleotides, the CDR3 is TGTGCCTGGGGGACAGAGTACAATGAGCAGTTCTTC.

The chain carries TRBV25-1 and TRBJ1-2, with 8 nucleotides matching TRBD1. This CDR3 is 13 amino acids long. Germline V gene lookup returns CDR1 MGHDK and CDR2 SYGVNS. V lost 5 bases to trimming and J lost 8 bases; unmatched junction nucleotides: 7. CDR3 residues: CASSNDRGPGYTF. The CDR3 nucleotides are TGTGCCAGCAGTAATGACAGGGGTCCGGGCTACACCTTC.

This clone was counted only a few times. CDR3: CASSQEITVLGEQYF. The CDR3 DNA reads TGCGCCAGCAGCCAAGAAATTACAGTCCTCGGCGAGCAGTACTTC. The rearrangement links TRBV4-3 to TRBJ2-7; D is unresolved. V lost 0 bases and J 6 bases, leaving 15 bases between the germline ends. Germline values: CDR1 LGHNA, CDR2 YSLEER. The CDR3 is 15 residues long.

The genes are TRBV6-7 and TRBJ2-1; 8 bases line up with TRBD2. TRBV6-7 qualifies as an ORF whose function is uncertain. CDR3 length: 15 amino acids. V was pared by 4 bases and J by 10 bases, with 12 bases of the junction left unmatched. In DNA, the CDR3 is TGTGCCAGCAGTTGCCCCCTGGGGGCGGGAGGCGAGCAGTTCTTC. Amino acid sequence: CASSCPLGAGGEQFF.

The V gene is TRBV6-5, the J gene TRBJ2-3; D gene uncertain. The CDR3 is 14 amino acids. From germline, CDR1 is MNHEY and CDR2 SVGAGI. Trimming took 3 bases from V and 3 from J, leaving 10 bases between them. CDR3 protein: CASSYSSGTDTQYF. The CDR3 nucleotides read TGTGCCAGCAGTTATTCCTCCGGGACAGATACGCAGTATTTT.

This rearrangement joins TRBV7-6 to TRBJ1-2; D remains ambiguous. V gave up 5 bases and J gave up 8 bases, with 30 bases separating them. CDR1 and CDR2 from the germline V gene are SGHVS and FNYEAQ. The CDR3 runs 18 residues. The CDR3 loop is CASSPRSGAQVTVGGYTF. For the CDR3, the DNA is TGTGCCAGCAGCCCTCGTTCGGGAGCCCAGGTCACCGTGGGGGGCTACACCTTC. The full variable domain, in which reference TRBV7-6 and TRBJ1-2 provide the parts outside the CDR3, is GAGVSQSPRYKVTKRGQDVALRCDPISGHVSLYWYRQALGQGPEFLTYFNYEAQQDKSGLPNDRFSAERPEGSISTLTIQRTEQRDSAMYRCASSPRSGAQVTVGGYTFGSGTRLTVV.

The rearrangement joins TRBV28 to TRBJ2-7; 7 nucleotides match TRBD1. Germline CDR1 MDHEN, CDR2 SYDVKM. The CDR3 is made up of 14 amino acids. J was trimmed by 2 bases and V by 4 bases; bases with no gene match: 5. The CDR3 nucleotides are TGTGCCAGCAGTTCTCCGGGACAGACCTACGAGCAGTACTTC. It yields the protein CASSSPGQTYEQYF.